This entry lists 6 T cell receptor beta chains sequenced from one sample in a study of response to subunit inactivated influenza vaccine. TCRdb passed the RT-PCR reads through MiXCR, listing each CDR3 protein once. The table shows about 240,000 distinct CDR3 sequences, with 10% to 15% occurring only once. The sequenced sample was non-naive T cells sorted from PBMCs, obtained less than 15 days before vaccination. Receptors originate from a man aged 45 to 65 who received an inactivated influenza vaccine.

Ten or more counts support this clonotype. The CDR3 DNA reads as TGTGCCAGCAGCTCCGCTAGCGGGGGTTCCTACGAGCAGTACTTC. It codes for CASSSASGGSYEQYF. This chain connects TRBV7-2 to TRBJ2-7; 10 bases agree with TRBD2. The CDR3 runs to 15 residues. V lost 4 bases and J lost 1; bases outside the gene matches: 4. Germline V gene lookup returns CDR1 SGHTA and CDR2 FQGNSA.

This clonotype appeared a few times. J is TRBJ2-1 and V is TRBV20-1; D is ambiguous. Per the germline V gene, CDR1 is DFQATT and CDR2 is SNEGSKA (reference sequence). This CDR3 is built from 10 residues. V dropped 4 bases and J dropped 7 bases, with 5 bases sitting between them. The CDR3 DNA is TGCAGTGCTATCAGGAATGAGCAGTTCTTC. Protein product: CSAIRNEQFF.

The chain uses TRBV11-3 and TRBJ2-3; 14 bases match TRBD2. Germline CDR1 reads SGHNT; CDR2 reads YENEEA. J was trimmed by 5 bases and V by 3 bases; bases with no gene match: 7. This CDR3 spans 17 amino acids. The CDR3 DNA reads TGTGCCAGCAGCTTTGGGACTAGCGGGAGCGGGGGAGATACGCAGTATTTT. It encodes CASSFGTSGSGGDTQYF.

The chain is built from TRBV6-5 and TRBJ2-3, with 14 bases fitting TRBD2. The CDR3 contains 18 residues. Germline lookup yields CDR1 MNHEY and CDR2 SVGAGI. After removal of 4 bases from V and 1 base from J, the junction contained 7 bases not matched to a gene. The CDR3: CASSSPGTSGGGTDTQYF. CDR3 DNA sequence: TGTGCCAGCAGTTCCCCCGGGACTAGCGGGGGAGGCACAGATACGCAGTATTTT.

A remark on this clonotype: An end of the junction does not agree with germline; a read error may underlie this. The V and J genes are TRBV20-1 and TRBJ2-3, with D possibly being TRBD1 or TRBD2 (5 bases each). This CDR3 comprises 16 residues. Germline CDR1 DFQATT, CDR2 SNEGSKA (reference sequence). The CDR3 sequence: CCARATRGLSTDTQYF. CDR3 sequence (DNA): TGCTGTGCTAGAGCGACACGGGGCTTAAGCACAGATACGCAGTATTTT.

V gene TRBV7-9 combines with J gene TRBJ2-2, with 11 bases matching TRBD1. Germline V gives CDR1 SEHNR, CDR2 FQNEAQ (reference sequence). The CDR3 sequence is 16 residues long. J was trimmed by 5 bases and V by 5 bases; bases with no gene match: 7. This chain's CDR3 is CASSPRDRGNTGELFF. The CDR3 nucleotides are TGTGCCAGCAGCCCCCGGGACAGGGGGAATACCGGGGAGCTGTTTTTT.